Sequencing of this TCR beta chain was carried out in a study of cytomegalovirus exposure and HLA in healthy donors. Overall study findings and caveats: The listing of roughly 160 TCR beta chains classed them as cytomegalovirus-associated. Rarity characterized most TCR sequences, yet some public TCRs appeared in many donors. Testing in vitro showed a few CMV-associated chains specific for CMV antigens.

CDR3 length equals 12 residues. The ends lost 6 bases at V and 11 bases at J; junction bases unmatched: 8. Germline CDR1 reads SQVTM; CDR2 reads ANQGSEA. With respect to this clone: What it binds is not known.

The PCR contained 60 Vbeta and 13 Jbeta primers. TCRdb's table, derived via immunoSEQ multiplex PCR, lists solely in-frame clones and lacks some. The table lists 65,000 to 100,000 clones, 75% to 80% of them singletons, with 4.5% to 7% in the top ten. This clonotype was sampled from a female donor in good health and CMV-seronegative. The chain carries TRBV29-1 and TRBJ1-1, with 11 bases that match TRBD1. Specimen: PBMCs. CDR3 protein: CSVPGQGARAFF. As DNA, the CDR3 is TGCAGCGTCCCCGGACAGGGGGCGCGTGCTTTCTTT.